The 26 T cell receptor beta chains given below trace back to one sample, sequenced in a study of control samples from healthy donors and cancer patients. Generated by immunoSEQ multiplex PCR, the TCRdb table keeps only in-frame clones and is missing some. The data show 130,000 or so clones, around nine tenths seen once. Sequences were obtained from blood. These receptors originate from a man aged 25-40 years in good health.

The chain carries TRBV10-3 and TRBJ1-5; 7 nucleotides align to TRBD1. The CDR3 runs 16 residues. Germline loops: CDR1 ENHRY, CDR2 SYGVKD. Germline trimming cut 3 bases from V and 0 bases from J; bases unmatched to any gene: 5. The CDR3 reads CAISEGTDASNQPQHF. The CDR3 nucleotides read TGTGCCATCAGTGAAGGGACAGACGCTAGCAATCAGCCCCAGCATTTT.

This sequence joins TRBV7-3 and TRBJ2-1; 8 bases match TRBD2. The germline CDR1 and CDR2 sequences are SGHTA and FQGTGA. The junction had 9 bases not matched to a gene; V was cut back by 2 bases and J by 6 bases. The CDR3 extends over 16 amino acids. Here the CDR3 reads CASSLEPAGESNEQFF. Written as DNA, the CDR3 is TGTGCCAGCAGCTTAGAACCAGCGGGGGAGTCCAATGAGCAGTTCTTC.

This clone was seen just once. The chain uses TRBV24-1 and TRBJ2-5; TRBD1 aligns across 7 bases. Germline CDR1 and CDR2: KGHDR and SFDVKD. The CDR3 consists of 14 residues. The V gene end was trimmed by 4 bases and the J gene end by 2 bases; junction bases not matched to a gene: 3. The DNA of the CDR3 is TGTGCCACCAGTGAAGGGGGCCGGCAAGAGACCCAGTACTTC. Amino acid sequence: CATSEGGRQETQYF.

This clone turned up a few times. The CDR3 coding sequence is TGCGCCAGCAGCTCCCTATCCCTAGGAGGGGGCACCGGGGAGCTGTTTTTT. It translates to CASSSLSLGGGTGELFF. This chain uses TRBV5-1 with TRBJ2-2; D assignment may be TRBD1 or TRBD2 (6 bases each). The CDR3 runs to 17 residues. Per the germline V gene, CDR1 is SGHRS and CDR2 is YFSETQ. Trimming took 3 bases from V and 4 from J, leaving 19 bases between them.

This sequence joins TRBV6-2 or TRBV6-3 and TRBJ1-1; D gene unclear. The V gene's germline CDR1 is MNHEY and CDR2 SVGEGT. Deletions cut 5 bases from V and 4 bases from J, with 8 bases between. The length of the CDR3 is 12 residues. CDR3 sequence reads: CASSPPATEAFF. DNA for the CDR3: TGTGCCAGCAGTCCCCCCGCCACTGAAGCTTTCTTT.

The chain is built from TRBV7-9 and TRBJ1-4; no firm D call. This CDR3 region has 13 residues. Trimming shortened V by 2 bases and J by 7 bases, and 8 bases separated the two germline ends. Germline V gene data show CDR1 as SEHNR and CDR2 as FQNEAQ (reference sequence). The CDR3 loop is CASSLRDGEKLFF. CDR3 coding DNA: TGTGCCAGCAGCTTAAGAGATGGTGAAAAACTGTTTTTT.

The gene calls are TRBV12-3 or TRBV12-4 and TRBJ2-1, with a possible D match to TRBD1 (5 bases). Deletions cut 1 base from V and 10 bases from J, with 11 bases between. This CDR3 is built from 13 residues. This CDR3 reads CASSLGGPGEQFF. DNA of the CDR3: TGTGCCAGCAGTTTAGGGGGCCCCGGGGAGCAGTTCTTC.

The chain couples TRBV11-3 to TRBJ1-1; weak D call: TRBD1 (5 bases). The CDR3 is 15 amino acids. Trimming left V 3 bases short and J 4 bases short, with 15 bases between. Germline values: CDR1 SGHNT, CDR2 YENEEA. In nucleotides, the CDR3 is TGTGCCAGCAGCTTCAAAGGGGTGATTAGCACTGAAGCTTTCTTT. Amino acid sequence: CASSFKGVISTEAFF.

This clone came up a few times. The V gene is TRBV5-8, the J gene TRBJ2-1; a possible D gene is TRBD1 (5 bases). This CDR3 comprises 15 residues. Trimming took off 0 bases at V and 0 bases at J, with 7 bases between the two ends. The V gene's germline CDR1 is SGHTS and CDR2 YDEGEE. DNA of the CDR3: TGTGCCAGCAGCTTGGGACAGAGCTCCTACAATGAGCAGTTCTTC. Its translation: CASSLGQSSYNEQFF.

The chain couples TRBV11-2 to TRBJ2-5, with D perhaps given as TRBD1 or TRBD2 (5 bases each). Trimming shortened V by 6 bases and J by 3 bases, and 14 bases separated the two germline ends. Germline-derived CDR1 and CDR2 are SGHAT and FQNNGV. This CDR3 has 14 residues. In nucleotides, the CDR3 is TGTGCCAGCAGGAGGACTCAACAGGAAGAGACCCAGTACTTC. It translates to CASRRTQQEETQYF.

The chain uses TRBV5-1 and TRBJ1-3; weak D call: TRBD1 (6 bases). CDR3 length equals 16 residues. Trimming cost V 4 bases and J 1 base, with 15 bases left between them. Germline CDR1 reads SGHRS; CDR2 reads YFSETQ. CDR3 bases: TGCGCCAGCAGCATACAGGGTGACAGATCTGGAAACACCATATATTTT. The encoded protein is CASSIQGDRSGNTIYF.

The chain combines TRBV5-8 with TRBJ1-2; D unresolved. V shed 0 bases and J shed 6 bases, with 12 bases lying between them. Germline lookup yields CDR1 SGHTS and CDR2 YDEGEE. The CDR3 is made up of 14 amino acids. The DNA of the CDR3 is TGTGCCAGCAGCTTGGGAGGGCGGAGCCATGGCTACACCTTC. Residues: CASSLGGRSHGYTF. Based on the CDR3 plus reference TRBV5-8 and TRBJ1-2, the full variable domain is EAGVTQSPTHLIKTRGQQATLRCSPISGHTSVYWYQQALGLGLQFLLWYDEGEERNRGNFPPRFSGRQFPNYSSELNVNALELEDSALYLCASSLGGRSHGYTFGSGTRLTVV.

The chain links TRBV7-9 to TRBJ1-1; D is uncertain. Between the trimmed V and J ends, which lost 1 base and 7 bases, there was a span of 7 bases. The CDR3 sequence is 12 residues long. From germline, CDR1 is SEHNR and CDR2 FQNEAQ (reference sequence). CDR3 sequence reads: CASSLGSGEAFF. DNA of the CDR3: TGTGCCAGCAGCTTAGGCTCAGGTGAAGCTTTCTTT.

In this sample, this clone turned up once. V and J are TRBV19 and TRBJ1-1; D not certain. The CDR3 covers 12 residues. Germline V gene data show CDR1 as LNHDA and CDR2 as SQIVND (reference sequence). V shed 8 bases and J shed 0 bases, with 7 bases lying between them. The CDR3 DNA sequence: TGTGCCAGTGCGGCCATGAACACTGAAGCTTTCTTT. This sequence encodes CASAAMNTEAFF.

This clone came up many times. The rearrangement links TRBV4-2 to TRBJ2-6, with 12 bases identical to TRBD1. The CDR3 is 21 amino acids. Germline loops: CDR1 LGHNA, CDR2 YNFKEQ. The V gene end was trimmed by 3 bases and the J gene end by 0 bases; junction bases not matched to a gene: 12. This CDR3 is CASSHGGTGGVPHSGANVLTF. The CDR3 region has the DNA TGTGCCAGCAGCCACGGGGGGACAGGGGGCGTCCCCCACTCTGGGGCCAACGTCCTGACTTTC.

This chain uses TRBV2 with TRBJ1-3; D ambiguous. Trimming removed 3 bases from V and 0 bases from J, with 9 bases in between. Germline CDR1 reads SNHLY; CDR2 reads FYNNEI. The CDR3 loop spans 15 amino acids. CDR3 protein: CASSEGVRSGNTIYF. The CDR3 DNA is TGTGCCAGCAGTGAGGGCGTGCGCTCTGGAAACACCATATATTTT.

The gene calls are TRBV7-9 and TRBJ1-1; unclear D gene. Germline CDR1 is SEHNR and CDR2 is FQNEAQ (reference sequence). The CDR3 is made up of 12 amino acids. V lost 8 bases and J lost 0, with 7 bases in between. The CDR3 loop reads CASQVVNTEAFF. The DNA for the CDR3 is TGTGCCAGCCAAGTTGTGAACACTGAAGCTTTCTTT.

The V call is TRBV11-3, the J call TRBJ1-1, with D maybe TRBD1 (5 bases). V lost 5 bases and J 1 base, leaving 11 bases between the germline ends. This CDR3 spans 14 amino acids. CDR1 SGHNT and CDR2 YENEEA come from the germline V gene. The CDR3 nucleotides are TGTGCCAGCAGCCCTCCGGGGACGAACACTGAAGCTTTCTTT. Translating gives CASSPPGTNTEAFF.

This chain uses TRBV7-7 with TRBJ2-3; 15 positions agree with TRBD2. Germline CDR1 and CDR2: SSHAT and FNYEAQ (reference sequence). J was trimmed by 4 bases and V by 5 bases; bases with no gene match: 4. The CDR3 is 16 amino acids. CDR3 sequence: CASSKGLAGGPDTQYF. CDR3 bases: TGTGCCAGCAGCAAAGGACTAGCGGGGGGGCCAGATACGCAGTATTTT.

This chain links TRBV21-1 with TRBJ2-1; the table's D call, TRBD2, was not checked against the DNA. TRBV21-1 is reported as a pseudogene. The CDR3 sequence is 15 residues long. The CDR3 coding sequence is TGTGCCAGCAGCAAATGGCTAGCGGGGGACAATGAGCAGTTCTTC. This gives the protein CASSKWLAGDNEQFF.

The chain couples TRBV11-2 to TRBJ2-7; D might be TRBD2 (6 bases). From germline, CDR1 is SGHAT and CDR2 FQNNGV. The CDR3 contains 16 residues. V was trimmed by 1 base and J by 0 bases, leaving 13 bases between them. The CDR3 DNA reads as TGTGCCAGCAGCTTAGTTGGTCGGGGGAACTCCTACGAGCAGTACTTC. This gives the protein CASSLVGRGNSYEQYF.

This clone was observed once. The chain carries TRBV7-6 and TRBJ2-2; 7 nucleotides agree with TRBD1. The CDR3 covers 16 residues. J was trimmed by 7 bases and V by 3 bases; bases with no gene match: 11. Germline V gene data show CDR1 as SGHVS and CDR2 as FNYEAQ. In DNA, the CDR3 is TGTGCCAGCAGCTTGGCCGACAGGGATCTTGGCGGGGAGCTGTTTTTT. Encoded protein: CASSLADRDLGGELFF.

The V call is TRBV27, the J call TRBJ1-6; D gene unclear. The CDR3 has 15 amino acids. Between the trimmed V and J ends, which lost 6 bases and 6 bases, there was a span of 15 bases. Germline values: CDR1 MNHEY, CDR2 SMNVEV (reference sequence). CDR3 coding DNA: TGTGCCAGCAGCGGAGGTCGAAACCGTAATTCACCCCTCCACTTT. Its translation is CASSGGRNRNSPLHF.

This sequence joins TRBV3-1 (or the pseudogene TRBV3-2) and TRBJ2-3, with D hard to call. CDR3 length: 14 amino acids. CDR1 LGHDT and CDR2 YNNKEL come from the germline V gene (reference sequence). V lost 1 base and J lost 6, with 11 bases in between. The CDR3, as DNA: TGTGCCAGCAGCCAAGGCGGAAGTTTTGATACGCAGTATTTT. Translating gives CASSQGGSFDTQYF.

Comments on this clone: One end of the junction does not line up with germline, which may come from a read error. The chain is built from TRBV7-3 and TRBJ1-1; no clear D. The germline CDR1 and CDR2 sequences are SGHTA and FQGTGA. CDR3 length equals 13 residues. CDR3 coding DNA: TGTGCCAGCAGCGTAACGGTTAACACTGAAGCTTTCTTT. Encoded protein: CASSVTVNTEAFF.

V gene TRBV5-6 combines with J gene TRBJ1-2; weak D call: TRBD1 (6 bases). This CDR3 region has 15 residues. The ends were cut back, 4 bases at V and 6 bases at J, with 19 bases in the middle. Per germline, CDR1 SGHDT and CDR2 YYEEEE. CDR3 coding DNA: TGTGCCAGCAGCGTCCTCGGGGGCAGGGGCCATGGCTACACCTTC. Translating gives CASSVLGGRGHGYTF.